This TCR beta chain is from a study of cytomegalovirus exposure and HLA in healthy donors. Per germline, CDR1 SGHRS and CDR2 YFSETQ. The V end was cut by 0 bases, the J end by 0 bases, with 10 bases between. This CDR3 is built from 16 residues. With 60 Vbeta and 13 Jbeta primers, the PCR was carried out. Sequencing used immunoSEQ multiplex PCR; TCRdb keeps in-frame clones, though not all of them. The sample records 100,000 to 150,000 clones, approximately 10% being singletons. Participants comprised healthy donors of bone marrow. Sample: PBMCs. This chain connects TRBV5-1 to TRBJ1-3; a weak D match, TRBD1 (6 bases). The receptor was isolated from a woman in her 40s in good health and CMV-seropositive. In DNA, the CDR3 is TGCGCCAGCAGCTTGGATGACAGGTCCTCTGGAAACACCATATATTTT. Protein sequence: CASSLDDRSSGNTIYF.